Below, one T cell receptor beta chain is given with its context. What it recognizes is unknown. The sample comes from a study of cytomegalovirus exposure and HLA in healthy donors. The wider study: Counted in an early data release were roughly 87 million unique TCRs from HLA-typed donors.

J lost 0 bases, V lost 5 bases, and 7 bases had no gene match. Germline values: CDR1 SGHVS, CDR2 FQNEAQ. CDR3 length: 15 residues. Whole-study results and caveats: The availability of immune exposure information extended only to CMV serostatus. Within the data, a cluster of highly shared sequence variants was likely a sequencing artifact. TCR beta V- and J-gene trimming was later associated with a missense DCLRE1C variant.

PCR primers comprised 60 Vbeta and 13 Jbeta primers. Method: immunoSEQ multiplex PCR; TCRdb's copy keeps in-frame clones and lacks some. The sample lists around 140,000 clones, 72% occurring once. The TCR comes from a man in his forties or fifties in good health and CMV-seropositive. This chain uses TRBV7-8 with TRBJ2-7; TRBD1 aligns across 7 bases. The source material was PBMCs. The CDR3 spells CASSISGTASYEQYF. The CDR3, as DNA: TGTGCCAGCAGCATATCCGGGACAGCCTCCTACGAGCAGTACTTC. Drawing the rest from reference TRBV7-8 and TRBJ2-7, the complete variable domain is GAGVSQSPRYKVAKRGQDVALRCDPISGHVSLFWYQQALGQGPEFLTYFQNEAQLDKSGLPSDRFFAERPEGSVSTLKIQRTQQEDSAVYLCASSISGTASYEQYFGPGTRLTVT.